These T cell receptor beta chains were read from a single sample in a study of cytomegalovirus exposure and HLA in healthy donors. Repertoires were generated with immunoSEQ multiplex PCR, while TCRdb's copy carries only in-frame clones and drops some. The repertoire holds roughly 98,000 clones, with about 70% as singletons. Sequenced sample: PBMCs. The receptors were gathered from a woman between 65 and 79 years old in good health and CMV-seropositive. Each CDR3 is given with its conserved first and last residue. Fields, in order: D gene, V gene, CDR3 length, clone size, J gene, CDR3 protein, CDR3 DNA. A D gene is named only where the DNA matches it firmly. Rows may omit the clone size; those that give it use once, few, many or a size class.

>NA|TRBV5-1|13|NA|TRBJ2-3
CASSLGLTDTQYF
TGCGCCAGCAGCTTGGGACTCACGGATACGCAGTATTTT
>TRBD1|TRBV6-5|15|NA|TRBJ2-7
CASSYGGQGSYEQYF
TGTGCCAGCAGTTACGGGGGACAGGGCTCCTACGAGCAGTACTTC
>NA|TRBV4-3|15|NA|TRBJ1-5
CASSQDVSDNQPQHF
TGCGCCAGCAGCCAAGATGTTAGTGACAATCAGCCCCAGCATTTT
>NA|TRBV11-2|14|NA|TRBJ2-3
CASSPQIGTDTQYF
TGTGCCAGCAGCCCCCAAATCGGTACAGATACGCAGTATTTT
>TRBD1|TRBV10-1|15|few|TRBJ2-5
CASSEWTGGQETQYF
TGCGCCAGCAGTGAGTGGACAGGGGGTCAAGAGACCCAGTACTTC
>TRBD1|TRBV28|15|few|TRBJ2-2
CASSYSTGVPGELFF
TGTGCCAGCAGTTACTCGACAGGGGTTCCCGGGGAGCTGTTTTTT
>NA|TRBV6-6|16|few|TRBJ2-6
CASSYPTASGANVLTF
TGTGCCAGCAGTTACCCGACAGCCTCTGGGGCCAACGTCCTGACTTTC
>TRBD1|TRBV10-3|13|NA|TRBJ2-7
CATLDRASYEQYF
TGTGCCACCCTGGACAGGGCCTCCTACGAGCAGTACTTC
>NA|TRBV7-6|17|NA|TRBJ2-2
CASSLPQGGRNTGELFF
TGTGCCAGCAGCTTACCCCAGGGGGGTAGGAACACCGGGGAGCTGTTTTTT
>TRBD1|TRBV7-9|15|NA|TRBJ1-1
CASSPRQGAGTEAFF
TGTGCCAGCAGCCCCCGACAGGGGGCGGGCACTGAAGCTTTCTTT
>TRBD1|TRBV5-1|15|NA|TRBJ2-4
CASSLTGTEKNIQYF
TGCGCCAGCAGCTTAACCGGGACAGAAAAAAACATTCAGTACTTC
>TRBD2|TRBV7-6|17|few|TRBJ2-5
CASSLGLAGGYQETQYF
TGTGCCAGCAGCTTAGGGTTAGCGGGAGGGTACCAAGAGACCCAGTACTTC
>TRBD1|TRBV19|14|NA|TRBJ2-2
CASSRTGWTGELFF
TGTGCCAGTAGTAGGACAGGGTGGACCGGGGAGCTGTTTTTT
>TRBD1|TRBV2|16|few|TRBJ2-1
CASSGTGGPSYNEQFF
TGTGCCAGCAGCGGAACAGGGGGCCCCTCCTACAATGAGCAGTTCTTC
>NA|TRBV5-4|16|few|TRBJ1-3
CASRPTGGGSGNTIYF
TGTGCCAGCAGACCTACCGGCGGGGGATCAGGAAACACCATATATTTT
>NA|TRBV28|17|NA|TRBJ1-3
CASSPHGAGDGGNTIYF
TGTGCCAGCAGTCCCCATGGGGCAGGGGATGGTGGAAACACCATATATTTT
>NA|TRBV7-8|13|few|TRBJ1-5
CASSPSRDQPQHF
TGTGCCAGCAGCCCAAGTAGAGATCAGCCCCAGCATTTT
>NA|TRBV5-1|15|NA|TRBJ1-1
CASSLEQGLNTEAFF
TGCGCCAGCAGCTTGGAACAGGGCCTGAACACTGAAGCTTTCTTT
>NA|TRBV15|16|few|TRBJ2-3
CATSRSGPPGTDTQYF
TGTGCCACCAGCAGATCCGGGCCCCCGGGGACAGATACGCAGTATTTT
>NA|TRBV5-6|16|few|TRBJ1-4
CASSLVGGSANEKLFF
TGTGCCAGCAGCTTGGTAGGGGGTTCGGCTAATGAAAAACTGTTTTTT
>TRBD1|TRBV5-4|15|NA|TRBJ1-1
CASSPRQGAVTEAFF
TGTGCCAGCAGCCCCCGACAGGGTGCGGTCACTGAAGCTTTCTTT
>NA|TRBV5-1|16|NA|TRBJ1-1
CASSLEDGRGVTEAFF
TGCGCCAGCAGCTTAGAGGACGGGAGGGGAGTCACTGAAGCTTTCTTT
>NA|TRBV7-2|17|NA|TRBJ1-5
CASSLVTGGRANQPQHF
TGTGCCAGCAGCTTAGTAACGGGCGGGAGGGCTAATCAGCCCCAGCATTTT
>NA|TRBV6-5|14|NA|TRBJ2-7
CASSYSGGGAPKYF
TGTGCCAGCAGTTACTCCGGGGGTGGGGCCCCGAAGTACTTC
>NA|TRBV9|15|NA|TRBJ2-1
CASSVAGRNYNEQFF
TGTGCCAGCAGCGTAGCAGGGCGAAACTACAATGAGCAGTTCTTC
>NA|TRBV7-2|13|NA|TRBJ1-1
CASRSGGVAEAFF
TGTGCCAGCAGATCGGGGGGTGTCGCTGAAGCTTTCTTT
>NA|TRBV9|15|few|TRBJ1-1
CASSGVERMNTEAFF
TGTGCCAGCAGCGGAGTGGAGAGAATGAACACTGAAGCTTTCTTT
>TRBD2|TRBV6-5|16|NA|TRBJ2-7
CASSFRSSGGSYEQYF
TGTGCCAGCAGTTTCCGTTCTAGCGGGGGCTCCTACGAGCAGTACTTC
>NA|TRBV27|13|NA|TRBJ2-7
CASSPGYYYEQYF
TGTGCCAGCAGCCCCGGGTACTACTACGAGCAGTACTTC
>NA|TRBV2|14|NA|TRBJ2-7
CASSGGFVNYEQYF
TGTGCCAGCAGTGGGGGCTTCGTAAACTACGAGCAGTACTTC
>TRBD2|TRBV7-2|15|NA|TRBJ2-4
CAHVLAGAAKNIQYF
TGTGCCCACGTGCTAGCGGGGGCAGCCAAAAACATTCAGTACTTC
>NA|TRBV6-5|14|NA|TRBJ2-3
CASSYSREGDTQYF
TGTGCCAGCAGTTACTCGAGAGAGGGCGATACGCAGTATTTT
>TRBD2|TRBV28|15|NA|TRBJ2-5
CASKLGGGLQETQYF
TGTGCCAGCAAACTGGGGGGAGGGTTACAAGAGACCCAGTACTTC
>TRBD1|TRBV28|15|once|TRBJ2-1
CASSLAGQGYNEQFF
TGTGCCAGCAGTTTAGCGGGACAGGGGTACAATGAGCAGTTCTTC
>TRBD1|TRBV11-2|13|NA|TRBJ2-5
CASSRDREETQYF
TGTGCCAGCAGCCGGGACAGAGAAGAGACCCAGTACTTC
>TRBD2|TRBV19|16|NA|TRBJ2-1
CASSIGLAGPYNEQFF
TGTGCCAGTAGTATAGGTTTAGCGGGGCCCTACAATGAGCAGTTCTTC
>TRBD1|TRBV11-2|14|NA|TRBJ2-7
CASSPRDRGYEQYF
TGTGCCAGCAGCCCCCGGGACAGGGGCTACGAGCAGTACTTC
>NA|TRBV2|12|few|TRBJ1-1
CASGAGVAEAFF
TGTGCCAGCGGGGCAGGGGTGGCTGAAGCTTTCTTT
>TRBD1|TRBV28|16|NA|TRBJ2-1
CASRERTGGPYNEQFF
TGTGCCAGCAGGGAGAGGACAGGAGGACCGTACAATGAGCAGTTCTTC
>TRBD1|TRBV5-6|15|once|TRBJ2-7
CASSFSPGQGYEQYF
TGTGCCAGCAGCTTTTCCCCGGGACAGGGCTACGAGCAGTACTTC
>NA|TRBV5-1|15|NA|TRBJ2-7
CASSLERGYSYEQYF
TGCGCCAGCAGCTTGGAACGCGGGTACTCCTACGAGCAGTACTTC
>TRBD1|TRBV28|15|once|TRBJ2-5
CASSLPPGQGGEQYF
TGTGCCAGCAGTTTACCTCCGGGACAGGGCGGGGAGCAGTACTTC
>NA|TRBV7-2|12|NA|TRBJ2-3
CASSQTPGTQYF
TGTGCCAGCAGCCAAACCCCCGGTACGCAGTATTTT
>TRBD2|TRBV5-1|15|NA|TRBJ2-2
CASALAGENTGELFF
TGCGCCAGCGCCCTAGCGGGAGAGAACACCGGGGAGCTGTTTTTT
>NA|TRBV14|15|NA|TRBJ1-2
CASSQDQGRDYGYTF
TGTGCCAGCAGCCAAGACCAGGGGCGCGACTATGGCTACACCTTC
>NA|TRBV10-3|16|NA|TRBJ2-1
CAISDPPGDVLDEQFF
TGTGCCATCAGTGATCCGCCGGGGGACGTTTTGGATGAGCAGTTCTTC
>TRBD1|TRBV10-3|15|once|TRBJ1-6
CAIRGGQGERSPLHF
TGTGCCATCAGAGGAGGACAGGGCGAAAGGTCACCCCTCCACTTT
>NA|TRBV18|16|NA|TRBJ1-5
CASSPKGTPSNQPQHF
TGTGCCAGCTCACCAAAAGGGACACCGAGCAATCAGCCCCAGCATTTT
>NA|TRBV5-1|13|NA|TRBJ2-3
CASSKTGWDTQYF
TGCGCCAGCAGCAAAACAGGGTGGGATACGCAGTATTTT